A selection of T cell receptor beta chains follows, all from one sample in a study of blood T cell repertoires in COVID-19. TCRdb's table, derived via immunoSEQ multiplex PCR, lists solely in-frame clones and lacks some. The data show around 70,000 clones, 75% to 95% seen once. The sequenced sample consisted of peripheral blood. Receptors originate from a woman in her fifties or sixties with active COVID-19. The CDR3 runs from the conserved cysteine through the conserved F or W. D genes are given only for firm matches. Expanded clones are given a class, and other clones once, few, many or no size at all.

v_gene: TRBV5-1; d_gene: -; abundance: -; j_gene: TRBJ1-2; CDR3nt: TGCGCCAGCCGGCGGGATTTTAACTATGGCTACACCTTC; CDR3aa: CASRRDFNYGYTF
v_gene: TRBV11-2; d_gene: -; abundance: -; j_gene: TRBJ1-4; CDR3nt: TGTGCCAGCAGCCCGGCCTCATTACAGGAAAAACTGTTTTTT; CDR3aa: CASSPASLQEKLFF
v_gene: TRBV5-1; d_gene: -; abundance: -; j_gene: TRBJ1-1; CDR3nt: TGCGCCAGCAGCTTGGGTGCAGGGATGAACACTGAAGCTTTCTTT; CDR3aa: CASSLGAGMNTEAFF
v_gene: TRBV3-1/TRBV3-2; d_gene: TRBD2; abundance: -; j_gene: TRBJ2-1; CDR3nt: TGTGCCAGCAGCCAAATTTCTAGCGGGAGGCCTGGCAATGAGCAGTTCTTC; CDR3aa: CASSQISSGRPGNEQFF
v_gene: TRBV11-2; d_gene: TRBD1; abundance: -; j_gene: TRBJ1-2; CDR3nt: TGTGCCAGCTCCCGGGACAGCAGTCGGGGCTACACCTTC; CDR3aa: CASSRDSSRGYTF
v_gene: TRBV6-6; d_gene: TRBD1; abundance: -; j_gene: TRBJ1-4; CDR3nt: TGTGCCACTTGGGACAGGGGGCGCGAAAAACTGTTTTTT; CDR3aa: CATWDRGREKLFF
v_gene: TRBV28; d_gene: TRBD2; abundance: -; j_gene: TRBJ2-7; CDR3nt: TGTGCCAGCAGTTCCCCCGGGACTAGCGGGACCTACGAGCAGTACTTC; CDR3aa: CASSSPGTSGTYEQYF
v_gene: TRBV28; d_gene: TRBD2; abundance: -; j_gene: TRBJ2-1; CDR3nt: TGTGCCAGCAGCTCCGGGGGGGCACGCTCCTACAATGAGCAGTTCTTC; CDR3aa: CASSSGGARSYNEQFF
v_gene: TRBV30; d_gene: TRBD1; abundance: -; j_gene: TRBJ1-2; CDR3nt: TGTGCCTGGAGTGGCGGGACAGGGGCTTATGGCTACACCTTC; CDR3aa: CAWSGGTGAYGYTF
v_gene: TRBV4-1; d_gene: -; abundance: -; j_gene: TRBJ2-1; CDR3nt: TGCGCCAGCAGCCAAGATTCTTTGGGCCTATACAATGAGCAGTTCTTC; CDR3aa: CASSQDSLGLYNEQFF
v_gene: TRBV28; d_gene: -; abundance: -; j_gene: TRBJ2-7; CDR3nt: TGTGCCAGCAGTCCACCCCCCCGGCAGGGCGAGCAGTACTTC; CDR3aa: CASSPPPRQGEQYF
v_gene: TRBV7-8; d_gene: TRBD2; abundance: -; j_gene: TRBJ2-7; CDR3nt: TGTGCCAGCAGCTTGTCAACTAGCGGGAGGAGGGGGGCCTACGAGCAGTACTTC; CDR3aa: CASSLSTSGRRGAYEQYF
v_gene: TRBV5-5; d_gene: -; abundance: -; j_gene: TRBJ2-1; CDR3nt: TGTGCCAGCAGCTTGGTGGGAGGGGGTGCGGGAGTGGGGCCCTACAATGAGCAGTTCTTC; CDR3aa: CASSLVGGGAGVGPYNEQFF
v_gene: TRBV2; d_gene: TRBD1; abundance: -; j_gene: TRBJ1-2; CDR3nt: TGTGCCAGTGCCCCTCCGGGACAGGGGGCCGACTACACCTTC; CDR3aa: CASAPPGQGADYTF
v_gene: TRBV13; d_gene: -; abundance: -; j_gene: TRBJ2-1; CDR3nt: TGTGCCAGCAGCGTCTCTCCTCCGGACAGCTTCTTCAATGAGCAGTTCTTC; CDR3aa: CASSVSPPDSFFNEQFF
v_gene: TRBV20-1; d_gene: -; abundance: -; j_gene: TRBJ2-1; CDR3nt: TGCAGTGCTAGTGGGGGGCCCTACAATGAGCAGTTCTTC; CDR3aa: CSASGGPYNEQFF
v_gene: TRBV15; d_gene: -; abundance: -; j_gene: TRBJ2-5; CDR3nt: TGTGCCACCAGCAGCCTACCTCGGGGTCAAGAGACCCAGTACTTC; CDR3aa: CATSSLPRGQETQYF
v_gene: TRBV19; d_gene: TRBD2; abundance: -; j_gene: TRBJ2-1; CDR3nt: TGTGCCAGTAGGCGGGCGGGCGGGAGCACGGGCAATGAGCAGTTCTTC; CDR3aa: CASRRAGGSTGNEQFF
v_gene: TRBV5-1; d_gene: TRBD1; abundance: once; j_gene: TRBJ1-1; CDR3nt: TGCGCCAGTGGGCTACAGGGGGTCGCTGAAGCTTTCTTT; CDR3aa: CASGLQGVAEAFF
v_gene: TRBV4-1; d_gene: -; abundance: -; j_gene: TRBJ2-3; CDR3nt: TGCGCCAGCAGCAAAGGCCTCAGGGGGGTAGATACGCAGTATTTT; CDR3aa: CASSKGLRGVDTQYF
v_gene: TRBV28; d_gene: TRBD2; abundance: -; j_gene: TRBJ2-7; CDR3nt: TGTGCCAGCAGTTCGACTAGCACGAGCTCCTACGAGCAGTACTTC; CDR3aa: CASSSTSTSSYEQYF
v_gene: TRBV12-3/TRBV12-4; d_gene: TRBD1; abundance: -; j_gene: TRBJ1-1; CDR3nt: TGTGCCAGTAGGGGGGACAGGGCAGAAGCTTTCTTT; CDR3aa: CASRGDRAEAFF
v_gene: TRBV19; d_gene: -; abundance: -; j_gene: TRBJ1-5; CDR3nt: TGTGCCAGTAGGCCGGGCCCGGGGAATCAGCCCCAGCATTTT; CDR3aa: CASRPGPGNQPQHF
v_gene: TRBV30; d_gene: -; abundance: -; j_gene: TRBJ1-6; CDR3nt: TGTGCCTGGACTGACAGCAGGGTATCACCCCTCCACTTT; CDR3aa: CAWTDSRVSPLHF
v_gene: TRBV15; d_gene: TRBD2; abundance: -; j_gene: TRBJ2-7; CDR3nt: TGTGCCACCAGCAGAGTAGAGGTAGCGGGACGTCTCTACGAGCAGTACTTC; CDR3aa: CATSRVEVAGRLYEQYF
v_gene: TRBV7-2; d_gene: -; abundance: -; j_gene: TRBJ1-6; CDR3nt: TGTGCCAGCAGCTCGGTCTATGATTCACCCCTCCACTTT; CDR3aa: CASSSVYDSPLHF
v_gene: TRBV30; d_gene: -; abundance: -; j_gene: TRBJ2-5; CDR3nt: TGTGCCTGGAGTGTAATGTTGGTCGGGGGGCAAGGGACCCAGTACTTC; CDR3aa: CAWSVMLVGGQGTQYF
v_gene: TRBV27; d_gene: TRBD2; abundance: -; j_gene: TRBJ2-3; CDR3nt: TGTGCCAGCAGGTTGAAGGGGGCTAGCGGGAGGGAGAGCACAGATACGCAGTATTTT; CDR3aa: CASRLKGASGRESTDTQYF
v_gene: TRBV5-1; d_gene: -; abundance: once; j_gene: TRBJ2-1; CDR3nt: TGCGCCAGCAGCTCCGGGAGCTGGAACAATGAGCAGTTCTTC; CDR3aa: CASSSGSWNNEQFF
v_gene: TRBV13; d_gene: TRBD2; abundance: -; j_gene: TRBJ2-7; CDR3nt: TGTGCCAGCAGCTTCGCCAGGCGGCGGGGGACCTCCTACGAGCAGTACTTC; CDR3aa: CASSFARRRGTSYEQYF
v_gene: TRBV5-4; d_gene: TRBD2; abundance: -; j_gene: TRBJ2-5; CDR3nt: TGTGCCAGCAGCTCCAAGCGGGAGGGTCCGCGGGAGACCCAGTACTTC; CDR3aa: CASSSKREGPRETQYF
v_gene: TRBV15; d_gene: -; abundance: -; j_gene: TRBJ1-5; CDR3nt: TGTGCCACCAGCAGAGATCTGAGGTATAGCAATCAGCCCCAGCATTTT; CDR3aa: CATSRDLRYSNQPQHF
v_gene: TRBV7-9; d_gene: TRBD2; abundance: once; j_gene: TRBJ2-2; CDR3nt: TGTGCCAGCAGCTTGAGGACTAGCGGGAGGGAAAACACCGGGGAGCTGTTTTTT; CDR3aa: CASSLRTSGRENTGELFF
v_gene: TRBV4-1; d_gene: -; abundance: -; j_gene: TRBJ2-7; CDR3nt: TGCGCCAGCAGCCAAGTTGGGCCGCCCTACGAGCAGTACTTC; CDR3aa: CASSQVGPPYEQYF
v_gene: TRBV30; d_gene: -; abundance: -; j_gene: TRBJ2-7; CDR3nt: TGTGCCTGGAGCAGGAGGAGGGGCTACGAGCAGTACTTC; CDR3aa: CAWSRRRGYEQYF
v_gene: TRBV29-1; d_gene: -; abundance: -; j_gene: TRBJ2-7; CDR3nt: TGCAGCGTTGAATTGGGGGGGCTCGGCGAGCAGTACTTC; CDR3aa: CSVELGGLGEQYF
v_gene: TRBV11-2; d_gene: -; abundance: -; j_gene: TRBJ1-4; CDR3nt: TGTGCCAGCAGCTCGACAGTTTCTCCGGGTGAAAAACTGTTTTTT; CDR3aa: CASSSTVSPGEKLFF
v_gene: TRBV4-2; d_gene: -; abundance: -; j_gene: TRBJ2-3; CDR3nt: TGTGCCAGCAGCCACATCGCCGGAGGGAGAGATACGCAGTATTTT; CDR3aa: CASSHIAGGRDTQYF
v_gene: TRBV3-1/TRBV3-2; d_gene: -; abundance: once; j_gene: TRBJ1-1; CDR3nt: TGTGCCAGCAGCCAAGAATTGGCAATCTCTACACTAATGAACACTGAAGCTTTCTTT; CDR3aa: CASSQELAISTLMNTEAFF
v_gene: TRBV28; d_gene: TRBD1; abundance: -; j_gene: TRBJ2-7; CDR3nt: TGTGCCAGCGGACCCGGGACAGCTCCCTACGAGCAGTACTTC; CDR3aa: CASGPGTAPYEQYF
v_gene: TRBV11-2; d_gene: TRBD1; abundance: -; j_gene: TRBJ2-7; CDR3nt: TGTGCCAGCAGCTTAGATCGTTATCGGACAGGGGATTCCTACGAGCAGTACTTC; CDR3aa: CASSLDRYRTGDSYEQYF
v_gene: TRBV7-2; d_gene: -; abundance: -; j_gene: TRBJ2-1; CDR3nt: TGTGCCAGCAGCGGGAGGACAACCTACAATGAGCAGTTCTTC; CDR3aa: CASSGRTTYNEQFF
v_gene: TRBV5-1; d_gene: TRBD1; abundance: -; j_gene: TRBJ1-2; CDR3nt: TGCGCCAGCAGCCCAACGGGACAGGGATTCTATGGCTACACCTTC; CDR3aa: CASSPTGQGFYGYTF
v_gene: TRBV27; d_gene: TRBD1; abundance: -; j_gene: TRBJ1-6; CDR3nt: TGTGCCCCCAGCAGTGCCCCCCACAGGGGGATTAATTCACCCCTCCACTTT; CDR3aa: CAPSSAPHRGINSPLHF
v_gene: TRBV7-8; d_gene: TRBD1; abundance: -; j_gene: TRBJ2-5; CDR3nt: TGTGCCAGCAGCAAAGACAGGGTTGGAGAGACCCAGTACTTC; CDR3aa: CASSKDRVGETQYF
v_gene: TRBV27; d_gene: TRBD1; abundance: -; j_gene: TRBJ2-5; CDR3nt: TGTGCCAGCAGTTTATCCCCCGGGACAGGGGTAGAGACCCAGTACTTC; CDR3aa: CASSLSPGTGVETQYF
v_gene: TRBV9; d_gene: TRBD1; abundance: -; j_gene: TRBJ2-5; CDR3nt: TGTGCCAGCAGCGCAACAGGGGGCGAGGAGACCCAGTACTTC; CDR3aa: CASSATGGEETQYF
v_gene: TRBV28; d_gene: -; abundance: once; j_gene: TRBJ2-5; CDR3nt: TGTGCCAGCAGTTTTGGCGGAAACCAAGAGACCCAGTACTTC; CDR3aa: CASSFGGNQETQYF
v_gene: TRBV30; d_gene: -; abundance: -; j_gene: TRBJ2-5; CDR3nt: TGTGCCTGGGGAGGAGGGGCAGGGGAAGAGACCCAGTACTTC; CDR3aa: CAWGGGAGEETQYF
v_gene: TRBV12-3/TRBV12-4; d_gene: TRBD2; abundance: -; j_gene: TRBJ2-1; CDR3nt: TGTGCCAGCAGGGGGTCTAGCGGGAATGAGCAGTTCTTC; CDR3aa: CASRGSSGNEQFF
v_gene: TRBV28; d_gene: TRBD2; abundance: few; j_gene: TRBJ2-1; CDR3nt: TGTGCCAGCAGTCAGCGGGAACGCTACAATGAGCAGTTCTTC; CDR3aa: CASSQRERYNEQFF
v_gene: TRBV5-6; d_gene: -; abundance: -; j_gene: TRBJ2-5; CDR3nt: TGTGCCAGCAGCAGAAGGGAGGCCGCACGTCAGTACTTC; CDR3aa: CASSRREAARQYF
v_gene: TRBV2; d_gene: -; abundance: -; j_gene: TRBJ2-1; CDR3nt: TGTGCCAGCAGCTACCGAAATGAGCAGTTCTTC; CDR3aa: CASSYRNEQFF
v_gene: TRBV11-2; d_gene: TRBD2; abundance: few; j_gene: TRBJ2-5; CDR3nt: TGTGCCAGCAGCTTAGAGGGGGGGGAGACCCAGTACTTC; CDR3aa: CASSLEGGETQYF
v_gene: TRBV30; d_gene: TRBD1; abundance: -; j_gene: TRBJ1-1; CDR3nt: TGTGCCGGGGACAGGGGAGGCCCTGAAGCTTTCTTT; CDR3aa: CAGDRGGPEAFF